This T cell receptor (beta chain) was captured by sequencing in a study of control samples from healthy donors and cancer patients. The data were produced by immunoSEQ multiplex PCR, yet TCRdb's version contains in-frame clones alone and is incomplete. The repertoire holds about 36,000 clones, with roughly 92% as singletons. Germline-derived CDR1 and CDR2 are GTSNPN and SVGIG (reference sequence). The length of the CDR3 is 11 residues. With 3 bases removed from V and 3 bases from J, the gap between germline ends came to 5 bases. Input material: PBMCs. This clonotype was obtained from a man in his forties or fifties with colorectal cancer. The gene calls are TRBV30 and TRBJ1-1; D gene ambiguous. The CDR3 DNA reads as TGTGCCTGGAGGCAGGACACTGAAGCTTTCTTT. Translating it yields CAWRQDTEAFF.